One and the same sample provided the 25 T cell receptor beta chains below, sequenced in a study of cytomegalovirus exposure and HLA in healthy donors. PCR involved 60 Vbeta and 13 Jbeta primers. The method was immunoSEQ multiplex PCR; TCRdb's version includes in-frame clones alone and lacks a portion of them. The table shows roughly 100,000 clones, with 50% to 65% occurring only once. Sequencing was carried out using PBMCs. These TCRs come from a man aged 25-45 years in good health and CMV-seropositive.

This clone was counted between two and nine times. The chain joins TRBV2 to TRBJ2-1; D is possibly TRBD1 (6 bases). The ends were cut back, 7 bases at V and 7 bases at J, with 14 bases in the middle. The CDR3 spans 13 residues. In germline, CDR1 is SNHLY, CDR2 FYNNEI. CDR3 amino acids: CASIERGFNEQFF. In DNA form, the CDR3 reads TGTGCCAGCATAGAAAGGGGGTTTAATGAGCAGTTCTTC.

J is TRBJ2-7 and V is TRBV10-3; 7 bases line up with TRBD2. CDR1 ENHRY and CDR2 SYGVKD come from the germline V gene. With 6 bases clipped from V and 4 bases from J, the junction kept 6 bases outside the gene matches. The CDR3 sequence is 13 residues long. CDR3 sequence reads: CAIRGTGGYEQYF. The CDR3 bases are TGTGCCATCAGAGGAACCGGGGGGTACGAGCAGTACTTC.

For the CDR3, the DNA is TGCGCCAGCAGCGCGTTGGGGGGTGGGTATGGCTACACCTTC. Residues: CASSALGGGYGYTF. V usage is TRBV4-1 and J usage is TRBJ1-2, with D tentatively TRBD1 (5 bases). The CDR3 is 14 amino acids. CDR1 is MGHRA and CDR2 is YSYEKL in the germline V gene. V lost 5 bases and J 5 bases, leaving 15 bases between the germline ends.

This chain links TRBV2 with TRBJ2-7, with a weak D call TRBD1 (6 bases). The germline CDR1 and CDR2 sequences are SNHLY and FYNNEI. The CDR3 is 13 residues long. V was cut by 4 bases and J by 0 bases, with 7 bases left in between. CDR3 coding DNA: TGTGCCAGCAGTGTGGACAGCTCCTACGAGCAGTACTTC. Translating it yields CASSVDSSYEQYF.

The V and J genes are TRBV18 and TRBJ2-7, with TRBD2 as a possible D gene (6 bases). V lost 2 bases, J lost 0 bases, and 17 bases lay in between. The CDR3 totals 17 residues. Germline loops: CDR1 KGHSH, CDR2 LQKENI. The CDR3 is CASSPYVAGSNSYEQYF. CDR3 DNA sequence: TGTGCCAGCTCACCATACGTGGCGGGGTCTAACTCCTACGAGCAGTACTTC.

This rearrangement joins TRBV7-8 to TRBJ2-2, with TRBD2 matching 14 bases. Germline V gene data show CDR1 as SGHVS and CDR2 as FQNEAQ. With 5 bases clipped from V and 6 bases from J, the junction kept 5 bases outside the gene matches. This CDR3 contains 16 residues. DNA of the CDR3: TGTGCCAGCAGCACGACTAGCGGGGGGGTAGCCGGGGAGCTGTTTTTT. Translated, it gives CASSTTSGGVAGELFF.

This clone was observed a handful of times. The V gene is TRBV5-4, the J gene TRBJ1-1, with TRBD1 matching over 11 bases. Germline V lookup: CDR1 SGHNT, CDR2 YYREEE (reference sequence). The ends lost 1 base at V and 5 bases at J; junction bases unmatched: 7. The CDR3 covers 16 residues. This CDR3 is CASSLRTGGLRTEAFF. The CDR3 DNA is TGTGCCAGCAGCTTGAGGACAGGGGGCCTGAGGACTGAAGCTTTCTTT.

This clone was observed a few times. At one end the junction does not follow the germline gene, possibly because of a read error. The V call is TRBV6-5, the J call TRBJ1-1; D call uncertain. This CDR3 spans 14 amino acids. Per the germline V gene, CDR1 is MNHEY and CDR2 is SVGAGI. In nucleotides, the CDR3 is TGTGCCAGCAGTTACGATCGGGTGAAGACTGAAGCTTTCTTT. It is translated as CASSYDRVKTEAFF.

Only a few counts were recorded for this clone. This chain joins TRBV4-1 and TRBJ2-7, with a tentative D call TRBD2 (6 bases). The CDR3 is made up of 15 amino acids. Per the germline V gene, CDR1 is MGHRA and CDR2 is YSYEKL. V lost 3 bases and J lost 3, with 15 bases in between. CDR3 sequence: CASSQYSSSDYEQYF. The CDR3 DNA is TGCGCCAGCAGCCAGTACTCATCTAGCGACTACGAGCAGTACTTC.

This clone was seen more than once but under ten times. Its ends do not fully match the called genes, so a read error is possible. V gene TRBV6-1 combines with J gene TRBJ1-6, with D hard to call. The CDR3 sequence is 13 residues long. Per germline, CDR1 MNHNS and CDR2 SASEGT. The CDR3 loop is CASTELFNSPLHF. The CDR3 coding sequence is TGTGCCAGCACTGAACTTTTTAATTCACCCCTCCACTTT.

This chain uses TRBV5-5 with TRBJ1-1; 7 bases match TRBD1. The CDR3 length is 14 residues. Per the germline V gene, CDR1 is SGHKS and CDR2 is YYEKEE (reference sequence). Trimming at V came to 3 bases and at J to 1 base, leaving 3 bases not matched to a gene. For the CDR3, the DNA is TGTGCCAGCAGCTGGGGACAGACGAACACTGAAGCTTTCTTT. Translated, it gives CASSWGQTNTEAFF.

This rearrangement joins TRBV7-9 to TRBJ2-5, with D possibly matching TRBD2 (6 bases). The end of the DNA aligns better with TRBJ2-7, so the J call may be wrong. The length of the CDR3 is 15 residues. CDR1 and CDR2 (germline): SEHNR, FQNEAQ (reference sequence). The CDR3 DNA reads as TGTGCCAGCAGCTCGACGGGACTCACTACCTACGAGCAGTACTTC. Its translation: CASSSTGLTTYEQYF.

The chain links TRBV10-3 to TRBJ2-1, with 8 bases that match TRBD2. Germline lookup yields CDR1 ENHRY and CDR2 SYGVKD. This CDR3 contains 15 residues. Trimming at V came to 6 bases and at J to 4 bases, leaving 8 bases not matched to a gene. The CDR3 spells CAIRTSAGGYNEQFF. In DNA form, the CDR3 reads TGTGCCATCAGGACCAGCGCGGGGGGTTACAATGAGCAGTTCTTC.

This chain uses TRBV23-1 with TRBJ1-2; D is perhaps TRBD1 (5 bases). TRBV23-1 is reported as an ORF; its role is uncertain. V was trimmed by 0 bases and J by 7 bases, leaving 18 bases between them. This CDR3 contains 16 residues. The CDR3 is CASSQSRDRNILGYTF. CDR3 sequence (DNA): TGCGCCAGCAGTCAATCCAGAGACAGAAACATTCTTGGCTACACCTTC.

The chain uses TRBV10-3 and TRBJ2-3; TRBD2 agrees at 13 bases. Germline-derived CDR1 and CDR2 are ENHRY and SYGVKD. V lost 11 bases, J lost 1 base, and 6 bases stayed unmatched. The CDR3 is made up of 15 amino acids. The CDR3 DNA reads as TGTGCCGCTGGCGGACTAGCGGGGGGCACAGATACGCAGTATTTT. This translates into CAAGGLAGGTDTQYF.

The chain recombines TRBV7-8 with TRBJ2-3, with 8 positions matching TRBD1. The V segment lost 3 bases and the J segment 3 bases; nucleotides outside the gene matches: 5. From germline, CDR1 is SGHVS and CDR2 FQNEAQ. The CDR3 has 15 residues. Here the CDR3 DNA reads TGTGCCAGCAGCTTGACAGGGGTGGGGACAGATACGCAGTATTTT. This sequence encodes CASSLTGVGTDTQYF.

The CDR3, as DNA: TGTGCCAGCAGCTTATTGGCAATGCAGGGGGCGTCTTACTACGAGCAGTACTTC. The encoded protein is CASSLLAMQGASYYEQYF. J is TRBJ2-7 and V is TRBV11-2, with TRBD1 identical over 8 bases. The CDR3 has 18 residues. V was pared by 2 bases and J by 3 bases, with 15 bases of the junction left unmatched. CDR1 is SGHAT and CDR2 is FQNNGV in the germline V gene.

The gene calls are TRBV7-9 and TRBJ2-2; TRBD1 matches 7 bases. Losses at the gene ends were 0 bases for V and 3 bases for J; bases not matched to a gene: 4. Germline CDR1 reads SEHNR; CDR2 reads FQNEAQ (reference sequence). The CDR3 extends over 16 amino acids. The CDR3 bases are TGTGCCAGCAGCTTAGCGCGGACAGGCGACACCGGGGAGCTGTTTTTT. It is translated as CASSLARTGDTGELFF. The full variable domain, in which reference TRBV7-9 and TRBJ2-2 provide the parts outside the CDR3, is DTGVSQNPRHKITKRGQNVTFRCDPISEHNRLYWYRQTLGQGPEFLTYFQNEAQLEKSRLLSDRFSAERPKGSFSTLEIQRTEQGDSAMYLCASSLARTGDTGELFFGEGSRLTVL.

The chain is built from TRBV7-9 and TRBJ2-5; D is possibly TRBD2 (6 bases). The J call may be mistaken, given a closer DNA end match to TRBJ2-7. This CDR3 has 14 residues. Germline CDR1 reads SEHNR; CDR2 reads FQNEAQ (reference sequence). The DNA of the CDR3 is TGTGCCAGCAGCCCCGCCGGAGGGAGCTACGAGCAGTACTTC. Translation gives CASSPAGGSYEQYF.

The chain couples TRBV7-2 to TRBJ1-2; D is perhaps TRBD1 (5 bases). Germline V gene data show CDR1 as SGHTA and CDR2 as FQGNSA. This CDR3 has 15 residues. V was cut by 3 bases and J by 6 bases, with 17 bases left in between. CDR3 loop: CASSFDSSTRNGYTF. CDR3 sequence (DNA): TGTGCCAGCAGCTTCGACAGTTCAACCCGAAATGGCTACACCTTC.

This clone turned up a few times. The chain joins TRBV27 to TRBJ2-1; D may be TRBD2 (6 bases). V dropped 2 bases and J dropped 6 bases, with 8 bases sitting between them. There are 13 residues in the CDR3. The germline CDR1 and CDR2 sequences are MNHEY and SMNVEV (reference sequence). For the CDR3, the DNA is TGTGCCAGCAGTTTAGCCGGGGGCAATGAGCAGTTCTTC. Translating it yields CASSLAGGNEQFF.

The rearrangement links TRBV7-3 to TRBJ2-2, with 7 nucleotides matching TRBD1. Germline CDR1 SGHTA, CDR2 FQGTGA. This CDR3 comprises 14 residues. The V gene end was trimmed by 6 bases and the J gene end by 3 bases; junction bases not matched to a gene: 4. CDR3 sequence reads: CASREQGHTGELFF. DNA of the CDR3: TGTGCCAGCAGAGAACAGGGGCACACCGGGGAGCTGTTTTTT.

This clone was recorded a few times. This sequence joins TRBV6-5 and TRBJ1-1; possibly TRBD1 for D (5 bases). Germline V gene data show CDR1 as MNHEY and CDR2 as SVGAGI. V was pared by 8 bases and J by 0 bases, with 13 bases between. The CDR3 runs 14 residues. CDR3 DNA sequence: TGTGCCAGCCGGGGGTGGGAGATGAACACTGAAGCTTTCTTT. Amino acid sequence: CASRGWEMNTEAFF.

The chain is built from TRBV20-1 and TRBJ1-1, with 7 bases aligning to TRBD1. The junction had 1 base not matched to a gene; V was cut back by 1 base and J by 8 bases. The CDR3 length is 11 residues. Germline loops: CDR1 DFQATT, CDR2 SNEGSKA (reference sequence). The CDR3, as DNA: TGCAGTGCTAGAGGGACAGGAGAAGCTTTCTTT. Protein sequence: CSARGTGEAFF.

The chain employs TRBV7-2 and TRBJ2-5, with D possibly TRBD2 on 5 matching bases. The V end was cut by 5 bases, the J end by 5 bases, with 12 bases between. Germline CDR1 and CDR2: SGHTA and FQGNSA. The CDR3 totals 13 residues. CDR3 loop: CASSQLVGETQYF. The CDR3 DNA is TGTGCCAGCAGCCAACTAGTAGGCGAGACCCAGTACTTC. Variable domain in full (rest from reference TRBV7-2 and TRBJ2-5): GAGVSQSPSNKVTEKGKDVELRCDPISGHTALYWYRQSLGQGLEFLIYFQGNSAPDKSGLPSDRFSAERTGGSVSTLTIQRTQQEDSAVYLCASSQLVGETQYFGPGTRLLVL.